This T cell receptor (beta chain) was observed in a study of T-cell memory formation after mild COVID-19. Study-wide context: TCR clustering was largely donor specific.

CDR3 length equals 16 residues. Germline loops: CDR1 LGHNA, CDR2 YNFKEQ. The junction had 1 base not matched to a gene; V was cut back by 0 bases and J by 1 base. Study conclusions and caveats: The study found balanced CD4/CD8 in clones contracting day 15 to 85 and a CD4+ lean in later expanders. Cross-reactive memory seemingly joined, as some responding clones were found in pre-infection memory. Contracting CD4+ clones were located mainly in CM and EM, and CD8+ clones in EMRA.

MiXCR, applied by TCRdb to the 5' RACE reads, yields one record per CDR3 protein. The sample carries 400,000 or so distinct CDR3 sequences, around a fifth recorded once. This clonotype occurred many times. Its antigen is as yet unknown. Sequenced material: PBMCs or a T cell subset sorted from them (not recorded which). V gene TRBV4-2 combines with J gene TRBJ2-3; 10 bases fit TRBD2. This TCR derives from an adult woman who had mild COVID-19 (a few samples of this study predate the infection). Cell type and time point are not known. CDR3 DNA sequence: TGTGCCAGCAGCCAAGATCTAGCGGGGGGCACAGATACGCAGTATTTT. Its protein product is CASSQDLAGGTDTQYF.